This entry lists 30 T cell receptor beta chains sequenced from one sample in a study of breast tumors, draining lymph nodes, adjacent tissues. MiXCR, run by TCRdb on the multiplex PCR reads, gives a single entry per CDR3 protein. The table shows 150,000 to 200,000 distinct CDR3 sequences, with 33% occurring only once. Axillary draining lymph nodes of breast cancer patients supplied the node samples. Sequenced: axillary lymph node tissue. The receptors originated from a female donor with breast cancer. Some clones in this sample may be carry-over from other donors' samples.

This clonotype was recorded only once. V is TRBV7-3 and J is TRBJ2-2, with a weak D call TRBD2 (7 bases). The V end was cut by 5 bases, the J end by 9 bases, with 46 bases between. The CDR3 covers 24 residues. CDR1 SGHTA and CDR2 FQGTGA come from the germline V gene. CDR3 sequence: CASSPRNPRQTRQRGGLRGWELFF. Written as DNA, the CDR3 is TGTGCCAGCAGCCCTAGAAACCCTCGACAAACCCGACAAAGGGGGGGCCTGAGGGGGTGGGAGCTGTTTTTT.

The gene calls are TRBV4-1 and TRBJ1-5; D is undetermined. CDR1 MGHRA and CDR2 YSYEKL come from the germline V gene. V lost 0 bases and J 10 bases, leaving 10 bases between the germline ends. The CDR3 sequence is 13 residues long. The CDR3 here is CASSQDTGSPQHF. The CDR3 nucleotides read TGCGCCAGCAGCCAAGATACGGGGAGCCCCCAGCATTTT.

J is TRBJ2-3 and V is TRBV15; D not certain. Germline V gives CDR1 LNHNV, CDR2 YYDKDF (reference sequence). This CDR3 has 13 amino acids. Trimming took off 5 bases at V and 8 bases at J, with 14 bases between the two ends. Here the CDR3 reads CATSQETVGTQYF. CDR3 coding DNA: TGTGCCACCAGCCAAGAAACGGTCGGTACGCAGTATTTT.

The table lists this clonotype with a few counts. CDR3 sequence (DNA): TGTGCCAGCAGTGAAGGGTCGGGGCTCTCCTACAATGAGCAGTTCTTC. It specifies CASSEGSGLSYNEQFF. V usage is TRBV6-1 and J usage is TRBJ2-1, with D perhaps assigned TRBD1 or TRBD2 (5 bases each). Trimming shortened V by 1 base and J by 0 bases, and 10 bases separated the two germline ends. Germline lookup yields CDR1 MNHNS and CDR2 SASEGT. The CDR3 contains 16 residues.

This clonotype was detected only a few times. This chain connects TRBV6-2 or TRBV6-3 to TRBJ1-2; D possibly corresponds to TRBD1 (6 bases). The CDR3 runs to 16 residues. CDR1 is MNHEY and CDR2 is SVGEGT in the germline V gene. With 5 bases removed from V and 8 bases from J, the gap between germline ends came to 24 bases. The CDR3 DNA reads TGTGCCAGCAGTCCTACCGGGACACCGACCTACGGGGGCTACACCTTC. It encodes CASSPTGTPTYGGYTF.

The chain joins TRBV5-1 to TRBJ1-1, with 11 bases identical to TRBD1. With V trimmed by 0 bases and J by 4 bases, 2 bases remained unmatched. Germline V gene sequence: CDR1 SGHRS, CDR2 YFSETQ. CDR3 length: 15 residues. DNA for the CDR3: TGCGCCAGCAGCTTGGCGGGACAGGGGGTCACTGAAGCTTTCTTT. Protein: CASSLAGQGVTEAFF. Filled out from reference TRBV5-1 and TRBJ1-1, the complete variable domain reads KAGVTQTPRYLIKTRGQQVTLSCSPISGHRSVSWYQQTPGQGLQFLFEYFSETQRNKGNFPGRFSGRQFSNSRSEMNVSTLELGDSALYLCASSLAGQGVTEAFFGQGTRLTVV.

This clonotype came up many times. V and J are TRBV24-1 and TRBJ2-1, with 7 bases that match TRBD1. The germline V gene has CDR1 KGHDR and CDR2 SFDVKD. The CDR3 is 14 amino acids. Trimming removed 4 bases from V and 3 bases from J; junction bases left unmatched: 2. CDR3 protein: CATSEGDSYNEQFF. In DNA form, the CDR3 reads TGTGCCACCAGTGAAGGGGACAGCTACAATGAGCAGTTCTTC.

The chain carries TRBV2 and TRBJ1-2; D perhaps matches TRBD1 (6 bases). CDR3 length equals 14 residues. Per germline, CDR1 SNHLY and CDR2 FYNNEI. Trimming cost V 6 bases and J 4 bases, with 15 bases left between them. DNA for the CDR3: TGTGCCAGCAGGAGACTAGAAGGGGGCTATGGCTACACCTTC. Encoded protein: CASRRLEGGYGYTF.

This clonotype was seen only a few times. A much more abundant neighbour one base away suggests this may be a read error. The chain links TRBV6-5 to TRBJ2-7; tentative D call: TRBD1 (5 bases). CDR3 length: 14 amino acids. Germline CDR1 is MNHEY and CDR2 is SVGAGI. V dropped 5 bases and J dropped 2 bases, with 13 bases sitting between them. The CDR3: CASSHGQGPYEQYF. The CDR3, as DNA: TGTGCCAGCAGTCATGGTCAGGGCCCCTACGAGCAGTACTTC.

Ten or more counts support this clonotype. J is TRBJ1-2 and V is TRBV5-1; no clear D gene. The germline V gene encodes CDR1 SGHRS and CDR2 YFSETQ. The CDR3 has 12 amino acids. The ends were cut back, 6 bases at V and 3 bases at J, with 9 bases in the middle. DNA of the CDR3: TGCGCCAGCAATATAGGGTACTATGGCTACACCTTC. It encodes CASNIGYYGYTF.

This clonotype occurred many times. This may stem from a read error, because a much larger clone lies one nucleotide away. This chain joins TRBV20-1 and TRBJ1-4; TRBD1 agrees at 7 bases. Germline CDR1 DFQATT, CDR2 SNEGSKA (reference sequence). This CDR3 is built from 15 residues. The junction had 11 bases not matched to a gene; V was cut back by 2 bases and J by 8 bases. The CDR3, as DNA: TGCAGTGCTAGATCCAACGACAGGGTGGCCGAAAAACTGTTTTTT. Protein: CSARSNDRVAEKLFF.

This clonotype was seen at least ten times. The rearrangement uses TRBV5-4 and TRBJ2-3; 15 bases align to TRBD2. The CDR3 covers 15 residues. J was trimmed by 7 bases and V by 4 bases; bases with no gene match: 4. Germline-derived CDR1 and CDR2 are SGHNT and YYREEE (reference sequence). The CDR3 region is CASSPGLAGGNTQYF. The CDR3 coding sequence is TGTGCCAGCAGCCCGGGACTAGCGGGGGGAAATACGCAGTATTTT.

The gene calls are TRBV28 and TRBJ2-5, with a weak D call TRBD1 (6 bases). The germline CDR1 and CDR2 sequences are MDHEN and SYDVKM. The CDR3 covers 15 residues. Trimming removed 5 bases from V and 4 bases from J, with 17 bases in between. The CDR3 coding sequence is TGTGCCAGCAGTCCCAGGGGATTGTCAGGAGAGACCCAGTACTTC. This encodes CASSPRGLSGETQYF.

This clonotype was seen ten or more times. The chain uses TRBV4-2 and TRBJ1-5; perhaps TRBD1 as D (5 bases). CDR3 length equals 15 residues. V lost 0 bases, J lost 4 bases, and 10 bases lay in between. The germline gives CDR1 LGHNA, CDR2 YNFKEQ. The CDR3 DNA sequence: TGTGCCAGCAGCCAAGATTCCGGGACTAATCAGCCCCAGCATTTT. Translation gives CASSQDSGTNQPQHF.

This clonotype occurred many times. The chain links TRBV5-1 to TRBJ1-2, with 9 bases lining up with TRBD1. Germline lookup yields CDR1 SGHRS and CDR2 YFSETQ. Losses at the gene ends were 4 bases for V and 6 bases for J; bases not matched to a gene: 4. This CDR3 spans 13 amino acids. This CDR3 reads CASSVTGGDGYTF. CDR3 nucleotides: TGCGCCAGCAGCGTAACAGGGGGCGATGGCTACACCTTC. Supplemented by reference TRBV5-1 and TRBJ1-2, the full variable domain reads KAGVTQTPRYLIKTRGQQVTLSCSPISGHRSVSWYQQTPGQGLQFLFEYFSETQRNKGNFPGRFSGRQFSNSRSEMNVSTLELGDSALYLCASSVTGGDGYTFGSGTRLTVV.

This chain connects TRBV28 to TRBJ1-1, with TRBD1 identical over 11 bases. In germline, CDR1 is MDHEN, CDR2 SYDVKM. The junction had 4 bases not matched to a gene; V was cut back by 6 bases and J by 4 bases. The CDR3 has 14 amino acids. The DNA of the CDR3 is TGTGCCAGCAGGGGGACAGGGGGTAGCACTGAAGCTTTCTTT. Translation: CASRGTGGSTEAFF.

This clonotype has a count of ten or more. This chain joins TRBV5-1 and TRBJ1-2; D is unresolved. V dropped 4 bases and J dropped 4 bases, with 20 bases sitting between them. Germline V gene sequence: CDR1 SGHRS, CDR2 YFSETQ. The CDR3 runs to 16 residues. CDR3 sequence reads: CASSPYPEKGAYGYTF. For the CDR3, the DNA is TGCGCCAGCAGCCCCTATCCAGAAAAAGGCGCCTATGGCTACACCTTC.

On this clonotype itself: This may be a read error, as it is one base from a much larger clone. The chain links TRBV5-1 to TRBJ2-7, with D possibly being TRBD2 (6 bases). The CDR3 spans 13 residues. Per the germline V gene, CDR1 is SGHRS and CDR2 is YFSETQ. The CDR3 sequence: CASRRRESYDQYF. The DNA of the CDR3 is TGCGCCAGCAGAAGGAGGGAGTCCTACGACCAGTACTTC.

This clonotype was counted at least ten times. V and J are TRBV5-1 and TRBJ1-2; 9 bases are a match to TRBD1. The CDR3 extends over 15 amino acids. From germline, CDR1 is SGHRS and CDR2 YFSETQ. V lost 0 bases, J lost 4 bases, and 4 bases stayed unmatched. The CDR3 loop is CASSLDTGGGYGYTF. The CDR3 DNA is TGCGCCAGCAGCTTGGATACAGGGGGCGGCTATGGCTACACCTTC.

With respect to this clonotype: A read error may produce the germline difference seen at one junction end. V usage is TRBV20-1 and J usage is TRBJ2-2; a weak D match, TRBD2 (5 bases). Germline values: CDR1 DFQATT, CDR2 SNEGSKA (reference sequence). The CDR3 length is 14 residues. CDR3 DNA: TGCAGTGCTACTAGCTGGGTGAGAGCCGGGGAGCTGGTTTTT. Translation gives CSATSWVRAGELVF.

This clonotype has ten or more counts. This sequence joins TRBV24-1 and TRBJ2-1, with 9 bases that match TRBD2. Germline trimming cut 3 bases from V and 5 bases from J; bases unmatched to any gene: 7. This CDR3 contains 16 residues. Germline V gene lookup returns CDR1 KGHDR and CDR2 SFDVKD. As DNA, the CDR3 is TGTGCCACCAGTGATCATCAGCGGGGGGCTAACAATGAGCAGTTCTTC. It codes for CATSDHQRGANNEQFF.

V is TRBV19 and J is TRBJ2-2, with D tentatively TRBD2 (6 bases). Per germline, CDR1 LNHDA and CDR2 SQIVND (reference sequence). The ends were cut back, 5 bases at V and 10 bases at J, with 20 bases in the middle. The CDR3 is 15 amino acids. CDR3 protein: CASSSRDFQPLELFF. For the CDR3, the DNA is TGTGCCAGTAGTTCCCGGGACTTTCAACCCCTGGAGCTGTTTTTT. The entire variable domain, with the rest obtained from reference TRBV19 and TRBJ2-2, is as follows: DGGITQSPKYLFRKEGQNVTLSCEQNLNHDAMYWYRQDPGQGLRLIYYSQIVNDFQKGDIAEGYSVSREKKESFPLTVTSAQKNPTAFYLCASSSRDFQPLELFFGEGSRLTVL.

This clonotype was recorded many times. The chain joins TRBV19 to TRBJ2-7, with a possible D match to TRBD1 (6 bases). The germline CDR1 and CDR2 sequences are LNHDA and SQIVND (reference sequence). The V end was cut by 4 bases, the J end by 2 bases, with 9 bases between. This CDR3 comprises 13 residues. In nucleotides, the CDR3 is TGTGCCAGTAGTACAGGGGCCACCTACGAGCAGTACTTC. Its translation is CASSTGATYEQYF.

This clonotype showed up many times. The chain uses TRBV20-1 and TRBJ2-3; D tentatively reads TRBD1 or TRBD2 (5 bases each). V gave up 5 bases and J gave up 2 bases, with 20 bases separating them. Germline-derived CDR1 and CDR2 are DFQATT and SNEGSKA (reference sequence). The CDR3 has 16 amino acids. Here the CDR3 reads CSAGMMSGSFTDTQYF. The CDR3 region has the DNA TGCAGTGCTGGGATGATGTCAGGGAGCTTCACAGATACGCAGTATTTT.

Ten or more counts support this clonotype. This chain joins TRBV6-2 or TRBV6-3 and TRBJ1-5; D is unresolved. V lost 7 bases and J lost 10, with 17 bases in between. Germline V lookup: CDR1 MNHEY, CDR2 SVGEGT. CDR3 length: 13 residues. The CDR3 DNA follows: TGTGCCAGCATGACTTTAGGTGTGGGACCCCAGCATTTT. Its translation is CASMTLGVGPQHF.

The chain is built from TRBV6-2 or TRBV6-3 and TRBJ1-2; 12 bases map to TRBD1. The V gene end was trimmed by 6 bases and the J gene end by 7 bases; junction bases not matched to a gene: 9. The CDR3 has 15 amino acids. The germline V gene encodes CDR1 MNHEY and CDR2 SVGEGT. In nucleotides, the CDR3 is TGTGCCAGCAGACCCACCGGGACAGGGGGCTCTGGCTACACCTTC. Encoded protein: CASRPTGTGGSGYTF.

This clonotype turned up a few times. The CDR3 region has the DNA TGCAGTGCTGATGGAGGGTCCAAAAACATTCAGTACTTC. It encodes CSADGGSKNIQYF. V is TRBV20-1 and J is TRBJ2-4; tentative D call: TRBD2 (6 bases). V lost 5 bases and J lost 2, with 10 bases in between. Germline CDR1 reads DFQATT; CDR2 reads SNEGSKA (reference sequence). The CDR3 sequence is 13 residues long.

This clonotype was seen at least ten times. The chain links TRBV12-3 or TRBV12-4 to TRBJ2-1; D unclear. V lost 6 bases and J 2 bases, leaving 11 bases between the germline ends. The CDR3 consists of 14 residues. Here the CDR3 reads CASSLRPAYNEQFF. The CDR3 nucleotides are TGTGCCAGCAGCCTACGACCCGCCTACAATGAGCAGTTCTTC.

The table lists this clonotype with many counts. The CDR3 DNA sequence: TGTGCCAGCAGCCTACGACAGGGTGGGAGAGAGACCCAGTACTTC. It is translated as CASSLRQGGRETQYF. The chain has TRBV5-6 and TRBJ2-5, with TRBD1 matching over 7 bases. V shed 4 bases, J shed 4 bases, and the junction held 10 bases outside the gene matches. There are 15 residues in the CDR3. The V gene's germline CDR1 is SGHDT and CDR2 YYEEEE.

This clonotype was seen ten or more times. The chain couples TRBV7-2 to TRBJ1-5; 7 bases agree with TRBD1. CDR1 and CDR2 (germline): SGHTA, FQGNSA. The length of the CDR3 is 17 residues. V trimming: 1 base; J trimming: 0 bases; junction bases outside the gene matches: 6. The CDR3 DNA sequence: TGTGCCAGCAGCTTAGTTGGTACAGGGGCTAGCAATCAGCCCCAGCATTTT. Protein product: CASSLVGTGASNQPQHF.